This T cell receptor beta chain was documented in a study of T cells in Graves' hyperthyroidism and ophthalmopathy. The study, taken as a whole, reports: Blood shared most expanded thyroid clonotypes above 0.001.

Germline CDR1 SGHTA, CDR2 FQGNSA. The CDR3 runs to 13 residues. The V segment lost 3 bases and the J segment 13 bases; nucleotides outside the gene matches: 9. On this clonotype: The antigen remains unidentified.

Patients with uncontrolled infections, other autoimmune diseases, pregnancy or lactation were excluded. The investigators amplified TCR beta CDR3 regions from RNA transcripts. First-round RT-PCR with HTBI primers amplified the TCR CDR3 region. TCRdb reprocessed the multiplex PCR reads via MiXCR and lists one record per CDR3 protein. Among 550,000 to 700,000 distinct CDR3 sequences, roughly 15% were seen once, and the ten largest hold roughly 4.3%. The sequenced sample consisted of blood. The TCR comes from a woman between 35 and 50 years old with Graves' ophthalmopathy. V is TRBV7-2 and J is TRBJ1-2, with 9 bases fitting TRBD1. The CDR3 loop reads CASSLGQGKPSTF. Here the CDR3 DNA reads TGTGCCAGCAGCTTGGGACAGGGAAAACCTAGCACCTTC.